This T cell receptor (beta chain) was documented in a study of cytomegalovirus exposure and HLA in healthy donors. Whole-study results and caveats: In a later analysis, the majority of CMV-associated beta chains seemingly showed HLA restriction. Previous analysis showed most TCR beta V segments were productive about 87% or about 30% of the time. Most TCR sequences were uncommon, yet certain public TCRs appeared in many donors.

Despite likely unrecorded immune exposures, the donors were nominally healthy at the time of sampling. To note about this clone: Its antigen remains unidentified.

The J segment lost 2 bases and the V segment lost 6 bases, leaving 4 bases of the junction unmatched. Germline loops: CDR1 MNHEY, CDR2 SVGAGI. This CDR3 has 14 amino acids. With 60 Vbeta and 13 Jbeta primers, the PCR was carried out. TCRdb's table, derived via immunoSEQ multiplex PCR, lists solely in-frame clones and lacks some. The sample includes around 100,000 clones, approximately 60% of them seen just once. The receptor's source is a woman in her twenties or thirties in good health and CMV-seronegative. The chain combines TRBV6-5 with TRBJ2-3, with 8 nucleotides matching TRBD1. The sequencing input was PBMCs. In nucleotides, the CDR3 is TGTGCCAGCAGACAGGGGGGTTCCACAGATACGCAGTATTTT. This codes for CASRQGGSTDTQYF.